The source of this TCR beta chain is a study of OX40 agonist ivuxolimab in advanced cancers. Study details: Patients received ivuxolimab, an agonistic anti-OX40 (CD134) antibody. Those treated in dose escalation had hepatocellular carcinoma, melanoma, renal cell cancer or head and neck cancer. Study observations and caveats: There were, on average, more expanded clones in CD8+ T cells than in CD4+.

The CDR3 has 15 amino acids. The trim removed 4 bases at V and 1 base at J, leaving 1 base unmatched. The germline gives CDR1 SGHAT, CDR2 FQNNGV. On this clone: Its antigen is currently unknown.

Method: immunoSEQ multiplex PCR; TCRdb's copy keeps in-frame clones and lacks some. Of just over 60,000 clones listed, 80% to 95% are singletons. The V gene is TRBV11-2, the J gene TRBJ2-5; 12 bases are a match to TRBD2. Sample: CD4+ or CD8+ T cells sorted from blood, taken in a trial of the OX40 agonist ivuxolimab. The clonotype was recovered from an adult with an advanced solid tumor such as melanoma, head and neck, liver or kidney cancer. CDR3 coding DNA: TGTGCCAGCAGCTCTAGCGGGGGGGCCCAAGAGACCCAGTACTTC. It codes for CASSSSGGAQETQYF. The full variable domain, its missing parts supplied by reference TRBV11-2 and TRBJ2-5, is EAGVAQSPRYKIIEKRQSVAFWCNPISGHATLYWYQQILGQGPKLLIQFQNNGVVDDSQLPKDRFSAERLKGVDSTLKIQPAKLEDSAVYLCASSSSGGAQETQYFGPGTRLLVL.